The 7 T cell receptor beta chains listed next were all sequenced from one sample in a study of blood T cell repertoires in COVID-19. Assay used: immunoSEQ multiplex PCR; TCRdb lists only in-frame clones, some missing. The sample lists some 79,000 clones, roughly 89% occurring once. The source material was peripheral blood. These receptors were taken from a man aged 70-80 years with active or convalescent COVID-19.

V and J are TRBV19 and TRBJ1-5; D gene ambiguous. Germline CDR1 is LNHDA and CDR2 is SQIVND (reference sequence). The CDR3 sequence is 14 residues long. V was clipped by 8 bases and J by 0 bases, with 11 bases between them. CDR3 bases: TGTGCCAGTGCGGATATGTTTAGCAATCAGCCCCAGCATTTT. Translated: CASADMFSNQPQHF.

The chain is built from TRBV30 and TRBJ1-4; maybe TRBD1 (5 bases). V dropped 1 base and J dropped 6 bases, with 12 bases sitting between them. This CDR3 is 14 amino acids long. Germline V gene sequence: CDR1 GTSNPN, CDR2 SVGIG (reference sequence). CDR3 residues: CAWSGRVSYEKLFF. In DNA form, the CDR3 reads TGTGCCTGGAGTGGCAGGGTATCTTATGAAAAACTGTTTTTT.

This sequence joins TRBV7-6 and TRBJ2-2; D perhaps matches TRBD2 (5 bases). CDR1 is SGHVS, CDR2 FNYEAQ, per germline. V lost 3 bases to trimming and J lost 2 bases, with 13 bases between them. The CDR3 extends over 16 amino acids. The CDR3 DNA sequence: TGTGCCAGCAGCTTCAATTATGACTACAACACCGGGGAGCTGTTTTTT. This codes for CASSFNYDYNTGELFF.

The V call is TRBV27, the J call TRBJ2-7, with D maybe TRBD1 (6 bases). Germline-derived CDR1 and CDR2 are MNHEY and SMNVEV (reference sequence). This CDR3 has 13 amino acids. V shed 5 bases and J shed 7 bases, with 15 bases lying between them. CDR3 amino acids: CASSQSQGREQYF. The CDR3 DNA sequence: TGTGCCAGCAGTCAATCACAGGGTCGTGAGCAGTACTTC.

The rearrangement links TRBV14 to TRBJ2-7, with TRBD2 matching over 8 bases. With 3 bases clipped from V and 6 bases from J, the junction kept 4 bases outside the gene matches. This CDR3 has 13 amino acids. From germline, CDR1 is SGHDN and CDR2 FVKESK. DNA of the CDR3: TGTGCCAGCAGCCAGCGACTAGCGAGCGAGCAGTACTTC. This sequence encodes CASSQRLASEQYF.

The J gene is TRBJ1-3, the V gene TRBV5-4; D may be TRBD1 (5 bases). Trimming took off 8 bases at V and 7 bases at J, with 13 bases between the two ends. This CDR3 region has 12 residues. Germline CDR1 reads SGHNT; CDR2 reads YYREEE (reference sequence). CDR3 amino acids: CASGHGGNTIYF. CDR3 in DNA: TGTGCCAGTGGACACGGGGGGAACACCATATATTTT.

The V and J genes are TRBV7-9 and TRBJ1-1; 10 positions agree with TRBD1. V shed 5 bases and J 3 bases; nucleotides not matched to a gene: 9. The CDR3 extends over 16 amino acids. Germline V gene data show CDR1 as SEHNR and CDR2 as FQNEAQ (reference sequence). CDR3 DNA: TGTGCCAGCAGCACCCGACAGGGGGCTCCCTACACTGAAGCTTTCTTT. Translated, it gives CASSTRQGAPYTEAFF.